The T cell receptor beta chain described here comes from a study of spatial heterogeneity in lung cancer. This clonotype was observed at least ten times. The CDR3 spans 15 residues. Germline CDR1 is SEHNR and CDR2 is FQNEAQ (reference sequence). V shed 5 bases, J shed 1 base, and the junction held 5 bases outside the gene matches. Unique molecular identifiers tagged every individual TCR cDNA molecule. TCRdb reanalysed the 5' RACE reads using MiXCR and keeps one entry per CDR3 protein. Of almost 75,000 distinct CDR3 sequences in the sample, 10% to 15% were seen once. As to time point: sample taken at primary tumor resection. Sequencing was performed on whole RNA extracted from tumor and nontumor lung tissue, or from frozen PBMC, and the material was left unsorted.

The chain couples TRBV7-9 to TRBJ2-7, with TRBD1 matching over 10 bases. The clonotype was recovered from a male donor with early-stage non-small cell lung cancer. Material: PBMCs, obtained at surgery. The CDR3 DNA sequence: TGTGCCAGCAGCACCGGGACAGGGGAATCCTACGAGCAGTACTTC. Its protein product is CASSTGTGESYEQYF.